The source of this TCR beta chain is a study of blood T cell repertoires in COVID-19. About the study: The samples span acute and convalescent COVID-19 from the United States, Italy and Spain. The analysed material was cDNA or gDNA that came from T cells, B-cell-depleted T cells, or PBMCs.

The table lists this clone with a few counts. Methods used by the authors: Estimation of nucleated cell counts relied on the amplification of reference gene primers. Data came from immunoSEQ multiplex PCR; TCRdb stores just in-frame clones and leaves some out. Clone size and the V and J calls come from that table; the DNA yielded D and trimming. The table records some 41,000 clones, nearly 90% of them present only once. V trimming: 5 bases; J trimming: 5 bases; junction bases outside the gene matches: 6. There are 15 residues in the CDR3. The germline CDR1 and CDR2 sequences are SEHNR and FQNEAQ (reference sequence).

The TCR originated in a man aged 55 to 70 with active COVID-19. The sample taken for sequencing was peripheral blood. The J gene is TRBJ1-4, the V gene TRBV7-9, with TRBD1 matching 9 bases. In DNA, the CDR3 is TGTGCCAGCAGCCCGGTAGGACAGGGGAATGAAAAACTGTTTTTT. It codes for CASSPVGQGNEKLFF.